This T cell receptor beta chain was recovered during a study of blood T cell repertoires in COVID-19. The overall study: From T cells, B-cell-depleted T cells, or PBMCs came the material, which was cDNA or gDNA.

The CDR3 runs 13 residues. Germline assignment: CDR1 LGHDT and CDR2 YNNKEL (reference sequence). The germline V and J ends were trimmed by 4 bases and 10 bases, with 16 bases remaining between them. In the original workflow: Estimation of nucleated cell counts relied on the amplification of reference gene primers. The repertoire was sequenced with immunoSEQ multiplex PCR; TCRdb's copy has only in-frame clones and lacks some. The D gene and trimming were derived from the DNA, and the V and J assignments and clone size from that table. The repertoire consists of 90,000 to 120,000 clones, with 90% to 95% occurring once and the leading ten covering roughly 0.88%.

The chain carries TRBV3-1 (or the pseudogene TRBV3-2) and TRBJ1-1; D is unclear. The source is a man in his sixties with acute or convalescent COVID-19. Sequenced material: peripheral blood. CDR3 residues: CASSRKGGFVAFF. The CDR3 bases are TGTGCCAGCAGCCGTAAGGGAGGGTTTGTAGCTTTCTTT.